This T cell receptor (beta chain) was recorded in a study of T cells in Graves' hyperthyroidism and ophthalmopathy. Germline V lookup: CDR1 DFQATT, CDR2 SNEGSKA (reference sequence). The V and J ends lost 6 bases and 0 bases respectively, with 16 bases between them. The CDR3 has 15 residues. General study findings and limits: A model using 13 V-J features told ophthalmopathy apart from stable hyperthyroidism. Among clonotypes expanded in thyroid above 0.001, most were also found in blood.

TCR beta CDR3 region amplification was performed from RNA transcripts. The study used the HTBI primer set for a first-round RT-PCR of the TCR CDR3. TCRdb called the multiplex PCR reads again in MiXCR, with one record for every CDR3 protein. The sample shows about 560,000 distinct CDR3 sequences, 16% of them seen only once. At least ten counts were recorded for this clonotype. Antigen specificity is unknown. Newly diagnosed hyperthyroidism, duration under 2 months, in patients aged 18 to 65. For the diagnoses, clinical symptoms, serum thyroxine and TRAb, thyroid ultrasound and orbital computed tomography were used.

The receptor's source is a woman between 18 and 29 years old with Graves' hyperthyroidism. The chain carries TRBV20-1 and TRBJ2-3, with a tentative D call TRBD2 (6 bases). Specimen: blood. The CDR3 protein is CSAKRGRGSTDTQYF. DNA of the CDR3: TGCAGTGCGAAGAGGGGACGGGGGAGCACAGATACGCAGTATTTT.